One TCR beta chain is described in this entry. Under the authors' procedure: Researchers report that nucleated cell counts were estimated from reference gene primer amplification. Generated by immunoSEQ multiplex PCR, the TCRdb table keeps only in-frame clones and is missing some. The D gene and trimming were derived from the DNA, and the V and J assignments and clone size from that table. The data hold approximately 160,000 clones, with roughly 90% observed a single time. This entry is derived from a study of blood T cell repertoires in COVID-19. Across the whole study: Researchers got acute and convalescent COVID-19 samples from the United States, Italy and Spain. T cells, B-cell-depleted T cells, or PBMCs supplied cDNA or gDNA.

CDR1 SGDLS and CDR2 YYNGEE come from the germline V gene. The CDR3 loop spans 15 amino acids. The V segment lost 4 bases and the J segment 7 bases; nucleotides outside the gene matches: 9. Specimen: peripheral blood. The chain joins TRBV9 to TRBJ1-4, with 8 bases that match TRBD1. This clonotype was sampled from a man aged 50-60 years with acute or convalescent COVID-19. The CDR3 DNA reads TGTGCCAGCAGCCCTCACAGGGGGGAGGGTGAAAAACTGTTTTTT. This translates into CASSPHRGEGEKLFF.